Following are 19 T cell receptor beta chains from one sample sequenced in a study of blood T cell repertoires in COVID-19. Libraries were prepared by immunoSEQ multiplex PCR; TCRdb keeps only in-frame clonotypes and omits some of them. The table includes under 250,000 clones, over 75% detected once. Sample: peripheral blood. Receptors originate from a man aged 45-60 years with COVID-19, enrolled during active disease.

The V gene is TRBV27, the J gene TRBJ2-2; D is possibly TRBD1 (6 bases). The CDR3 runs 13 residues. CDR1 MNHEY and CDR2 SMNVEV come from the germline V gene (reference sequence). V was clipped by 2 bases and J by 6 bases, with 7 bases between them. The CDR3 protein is CASSLEGAGELFF. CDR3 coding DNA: TGTGCCAGCAGTTTAGAGGGGGCCGGGGAGCTGTTTTTT.

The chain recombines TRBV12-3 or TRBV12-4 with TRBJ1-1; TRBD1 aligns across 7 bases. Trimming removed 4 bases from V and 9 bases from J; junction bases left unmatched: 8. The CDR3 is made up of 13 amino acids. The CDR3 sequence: CASSWRGLDQAFF. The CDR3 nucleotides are TGTGCCAGCAGTTGGAGGGGGCTGGACCAAGCTTTCTTT.

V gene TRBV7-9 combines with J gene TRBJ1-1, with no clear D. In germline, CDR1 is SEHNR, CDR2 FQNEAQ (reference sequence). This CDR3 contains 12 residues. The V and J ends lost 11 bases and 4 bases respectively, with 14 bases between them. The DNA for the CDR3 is TGTGCCGAAGAGGGAGGAGGCACTGAAGCTTTCTTT. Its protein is CAEEGGGTEAFF.

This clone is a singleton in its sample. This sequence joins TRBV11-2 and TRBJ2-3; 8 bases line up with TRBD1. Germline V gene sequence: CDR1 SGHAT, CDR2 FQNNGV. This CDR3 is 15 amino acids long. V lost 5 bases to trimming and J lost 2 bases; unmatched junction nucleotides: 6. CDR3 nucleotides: TGTGCCAGCAGCACCATGACAGGGGCCACAGATACGCAGTATTTT. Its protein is CASSTMTGATDTQYF.

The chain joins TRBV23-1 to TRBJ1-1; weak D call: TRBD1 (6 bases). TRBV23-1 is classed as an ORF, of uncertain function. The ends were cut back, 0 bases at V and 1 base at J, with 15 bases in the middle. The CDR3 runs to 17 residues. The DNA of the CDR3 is TGCGCCAGCAGTCAATCGACAGGTCCAGGGAGGAACACTGAAGCTTTCTTT. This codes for CASSQSTGPGRNTEAFF.

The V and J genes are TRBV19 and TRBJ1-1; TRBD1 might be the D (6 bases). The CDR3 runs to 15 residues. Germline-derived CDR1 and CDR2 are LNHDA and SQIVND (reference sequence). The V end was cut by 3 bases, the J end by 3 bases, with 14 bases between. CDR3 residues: CASSIPGRGYTEAFF. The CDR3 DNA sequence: TGTGCCAGTAGTATTCCCGGCAGGGGATACACTGAAGCTTTCTTT.

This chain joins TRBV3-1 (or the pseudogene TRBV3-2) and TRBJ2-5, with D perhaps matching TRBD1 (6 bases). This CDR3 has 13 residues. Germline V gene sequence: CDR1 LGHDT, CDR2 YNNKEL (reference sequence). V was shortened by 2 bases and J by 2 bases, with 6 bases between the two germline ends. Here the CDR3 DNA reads TGTGCCAGCAGCCAACAGGGGCAAGAGACCCAGTACTTC. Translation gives CASSQQGQETQYF.

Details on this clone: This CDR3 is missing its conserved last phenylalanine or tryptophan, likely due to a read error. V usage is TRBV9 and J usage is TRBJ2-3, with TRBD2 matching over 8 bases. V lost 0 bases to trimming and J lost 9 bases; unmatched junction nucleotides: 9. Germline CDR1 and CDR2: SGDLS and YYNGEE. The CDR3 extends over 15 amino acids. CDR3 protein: CASSVGGLGGGTQYL. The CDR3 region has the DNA TGTGCCAGCAGCGTAGGAGGCTTAGGCGGGGGGACGCAGTATCTT.

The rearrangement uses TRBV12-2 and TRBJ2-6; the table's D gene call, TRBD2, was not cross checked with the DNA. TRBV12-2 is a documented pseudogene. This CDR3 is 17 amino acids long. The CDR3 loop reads CASRRQRGVSGANVLTF. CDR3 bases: TGTGCAAGTCGCCGTCAGCGGGGGGTGTCTGGGGCCAACGTCCTGACTTTC.

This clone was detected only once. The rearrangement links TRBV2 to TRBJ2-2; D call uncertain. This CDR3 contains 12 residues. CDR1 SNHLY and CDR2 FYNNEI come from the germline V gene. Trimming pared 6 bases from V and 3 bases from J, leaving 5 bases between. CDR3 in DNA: TGTGCCAGCAGGGCTGACACCGGGGAGCTGTTTTTT. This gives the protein CASRADTGELFF.

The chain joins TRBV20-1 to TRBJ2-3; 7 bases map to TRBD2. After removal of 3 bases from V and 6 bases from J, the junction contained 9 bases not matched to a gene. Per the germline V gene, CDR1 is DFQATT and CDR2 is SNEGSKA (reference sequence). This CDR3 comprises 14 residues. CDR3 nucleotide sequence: TGCAGTGCTAGTCCGCGGGAGAGGTCCGATACGCAGTATTTT. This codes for CSASPRERSDTQYF.

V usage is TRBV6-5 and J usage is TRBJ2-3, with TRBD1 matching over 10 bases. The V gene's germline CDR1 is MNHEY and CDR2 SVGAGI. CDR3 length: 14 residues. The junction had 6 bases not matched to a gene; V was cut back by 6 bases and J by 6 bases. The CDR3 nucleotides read TGTGCCAGCAGCTCAGACAGGGGGCCCGATACGCAGTATTTT. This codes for CASSSDRGPDTQYF.

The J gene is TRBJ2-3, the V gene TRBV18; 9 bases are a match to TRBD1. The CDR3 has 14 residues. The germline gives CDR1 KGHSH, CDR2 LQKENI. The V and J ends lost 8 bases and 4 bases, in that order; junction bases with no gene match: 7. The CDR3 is CASLGTGSADTQYF. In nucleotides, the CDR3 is TGTGCCAGCCTAGGGACAGGGTCCGCAGATACGCAGTATTTT. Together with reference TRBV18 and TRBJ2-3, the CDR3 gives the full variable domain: NAGVMQNPRHLVRRRGQEARLRCSPMKGHSHVYWYRQLPEEGLKFMVYLQKENIIDESGMPKERFSAEFPKEGPSILRIQQVVRGDSAAYFCASLGTGSADTQYFGPGTRLTVL.

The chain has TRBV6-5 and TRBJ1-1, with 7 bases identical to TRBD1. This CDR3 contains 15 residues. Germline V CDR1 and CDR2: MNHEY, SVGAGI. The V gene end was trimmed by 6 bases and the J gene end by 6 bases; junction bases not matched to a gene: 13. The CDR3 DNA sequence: TGTGCCAGCAGCCACAGGGGACCCTTAATGGCTGAAGCTTTCTTT. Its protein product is CASSHRGPLMAEAFF.

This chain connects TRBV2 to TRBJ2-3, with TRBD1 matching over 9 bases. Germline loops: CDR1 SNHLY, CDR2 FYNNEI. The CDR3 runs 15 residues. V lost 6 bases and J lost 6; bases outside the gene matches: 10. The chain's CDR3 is CASRYRDRDSDTQYF. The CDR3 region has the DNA TGTGCCAGCAGATACCGGGACAGGGACTCGGATACGCAGTATTTT.

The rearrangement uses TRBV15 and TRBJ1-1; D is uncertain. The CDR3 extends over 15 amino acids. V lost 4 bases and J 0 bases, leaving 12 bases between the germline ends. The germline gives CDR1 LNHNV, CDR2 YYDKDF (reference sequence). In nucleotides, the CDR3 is TGTGCCACCAGCACCCTGGCGGTCATGAACACTGAAGCTTTCTTT. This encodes CATSTLAVMNTEAFF.

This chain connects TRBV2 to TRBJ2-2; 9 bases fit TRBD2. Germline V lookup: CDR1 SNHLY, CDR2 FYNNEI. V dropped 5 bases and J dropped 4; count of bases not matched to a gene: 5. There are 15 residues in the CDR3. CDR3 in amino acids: CASSPGLAGTGELFF. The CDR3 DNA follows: TGTGCCAGCAGTCCGGGACTAGCAGGCACCGGGGAGCTGTTTTTT. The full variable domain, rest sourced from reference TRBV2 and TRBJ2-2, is EPEVTQTPSHQVTQMGQEVILRCVPISNHLYFYWYRQILGQKVEFLVSFYNNEISEKSEIFDDQFSVERPDGSNFTLKIRSTKLEDSAMYFCASSPGLAGTGELFFGEGSRLTVL.

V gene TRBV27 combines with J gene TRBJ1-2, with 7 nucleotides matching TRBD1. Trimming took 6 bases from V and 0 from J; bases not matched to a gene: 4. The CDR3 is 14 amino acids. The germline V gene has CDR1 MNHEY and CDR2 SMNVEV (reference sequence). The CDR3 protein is CASRQQGANYGYTF. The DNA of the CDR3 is TGTGCCAGCAGGCAGCAGGGGGCTAACTATGGCTACACCTTC.

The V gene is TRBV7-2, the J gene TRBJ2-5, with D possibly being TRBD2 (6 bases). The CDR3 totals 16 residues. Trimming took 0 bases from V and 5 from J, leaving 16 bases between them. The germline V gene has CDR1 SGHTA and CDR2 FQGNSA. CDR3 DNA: TGTGCCAGCAGCTTAGCTGGTCCGGGGGTGGGGGAGACCCAGTACTTC. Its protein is CASSLAGPGVGETQYF.